The 13 T cell receptor beta chains presented below share a single source sample, sequenced in a study of graft-versus-host responses after intestinal transplantation listed by TCRdb under 2021. Library preparation was by the immunoSEQ multiplex PCR assay. TCRdb carries this immuneACCESS record with in-frame sequences only. Its versions omit some clonotypes, under half of them owing to an unresolved V gene in the studies checked, with the rest unexplained. Recorded for this sample are over 35,000 clones; 75% to 95% of them occurred a single time. Of the sample, over 2% falls within the top ten clones. The material was PBMCs, obtained around 320 days after intestinal transplant. The receptor source for this set is a human patient who received an intestinal transplant, so some T cells may come from the graft donor.

This clone was observed once. The chain carries TRBV6-6 and TRBJ1-2; D possibly corresponds to TRBD1 (6 bases). The V end was cut by 5 bases, the J end by 4 bases, with 11 bases between. CDR1 MNHNY and CDR2 SVGAGI come from the germline V gene (reference sequence). This CDR3 region has 13 residues. CDR3 amino acids: CASSPDRIYGYTF. The CDR3 DNA is TGTGCCAGCAGTCCCGACAGGATCTATGGCTACACCTTC.

The genes are TRBV19 and TRBJ2-4; D gene ambiguous. Germline V gene lookup returns CDR1 LNHDA and CDR2 SQIVND (reference sequence). This CDR3 contains 14 residues. Trimming shortened V by 5 bases and J by 4 bases, and 12 bases separated the two germline ends. CDR3 loop: CASSSLQLKNIQYF. CDR3 sequence (DNA): TGTGCCAGTAGTTCGTTACAGCTTAAAAACATTCAGTACTTC.

The chain recombines TRBV29-1 with TRBJ1-1; tentatively, D is TRBD1 (6 bases). Between the trimmed V and J ends, which lost 7 bases and 1 base, there was a span of 10 bases. Germline CDR1 SQVTM, CDR2 ANQGSEA. The CDR3 spans 12 residues. The CDR3 bases are TGCAGCGGAGGGACAACGAACACTGAAGCTTTCTTT. It codes for CSGGTTNTEAFF.

The chain has TRBV28 and TRBJ2-1, with D perhaps matching TRBD1 (6 bases). V lost 3 bases, J lost 5 bases, and 11 bases lay in between. CDR1 and CDR2 (germline): MDHEN, SYDVKM. The CDR3 has 14 residues. CDR3 nucleotide sequence: TGTGCCAGCAGTTTTCAAGGACAGCACAATGAGCAGTTCTTC. Encoded protein: CASSFQGQHNEQFF. The full variable domain, rest sourced from reference TRBV28 and TRBJ2-1, is DVKVTQSSRYLVKRTGEKVFLECVQDMDHENMFWYRQDPGLGLRLIYFSYDVKMKEKGDIPEGYSVSREKKERFSLILESASTNQTSMYLCASSFQGQHNEQFFGPGTRLTVL.

The chain carries TRBV6-5 and TRBJ1-6; D possibly corresponds to TRBD1 (5 bases). The CDR3 is 15 residues long. Trimming removed 2 bases from V and 13 bases from J, with 18 bases in between. The germline CDR1 and CDR2 sequences are MNHEY and SVGAGI. In DNA form, the CDR3 reads TGTGCCAGCAGTTACCTGCAGGGCCGGGATAAGCCCCTCCACTTT. It encodes CASSYLQGRDKPLHF.

In nucleotides, the CDR3 is TGTGCCAGTAGTATTTCCCCGACCTACGAGCAGTACTTC. This gives the protein CASSISPTYEQYF. This sequence joins TRBV19 and TRBJ2-7, with D hard to call. Germline CDR1 is LNHDA and CDR2 is SQIVND (reference sequence). The V and J ends lost 3 bases and 2 bases respectively, with 8 bases between them. The CDR3 is 13 amino acids.

A remark on this clone: A read error may produce the germline difference seen at one junction end. Distinct nucleotide sequences in the sample also encode this CDR3. The rearrangement joins TRBV6-1 to TRBJ1-5; no clear D. The germline gives CDR1 MNHNS, CDR2 SASEGT. The CDR3 consists of 13 residues. CDR3 in DNA: TGTGCCAGCAGGACATCTCAGAATCAGCCCCAGCACTTC. Its translation: CASRTSQNQPQHF.

This clone was seen a few times. The V gene is TRBV6-1, the J gene TRBJ1-1; 9 bases match TRBD1. This CDR3 has 14 amino acids. The V and J ends lost 4 bases and 4 bases, in that order; junction bases with no gene match: 4. Germline-derived CDR1 and CDR2 are MNHNS and SASEGT. The CDR3 DNA is TGTGCCAGCAGTGCATGGACAGGGGTCACTGAAGCTTTCTTT. This encodes CASSAWTGVTEAFF.

V gene TRBV6-1 combines with J gene TRBJ2-2; D gene uncertain. Germline CDR1 and CDR2: MNHNS and SASEGT. Trimming shortened V by 5 bases and J by 3 bases, and 10 bases separated the two germline ends. The CDR3 runs to 14 residues. This chain's CDR3 is CASSYIGHTGELFF. CDR3 bases: TGTGCCAGCAGTTATATCGGTCACACCGGGGAGCTGTTTTTT.

This rearrangement joins TRBV4-1 to TRBJ2-7, with 7 positions matching TRBD1. The CDR3 has 14 amino acids. From germline, CDR1 is MGHRA and CDR2 YSYEKL. V was pared by 1 base and J by 5 bases, with 5 bases of the junction left unmatched. Written as DNA, the CDR3 is TGCGCCAGCAGCCAAGGACAGGGCCACGACGAGCAGTACTTC. It yields the protein CASSQGQGHDEQYF.

The chain has TRBV2 and TRBJ1-1; no firm D call. The V end lost 2 bases, the J end lost 0 bases, and 10 bases lay between the germline ends. Germline CDR1 and CDR2: SNHLY and FYNNEI. This CDR3 comprises 15 residues. CDR3 coding DNA: TGTGCCAGCAGTGAAACGTCAGTCATGAACACTGAAGCTTTCTTT. This encodes CASSETSVMNTEAFF. Together with reference TRBV2 and TRBJ1-1, the CDR3 gives the full variable domain: EPEVTQTPSHQVTQMGQEVILRCVPISNHLYFYWYRQILGQKVEFLVSFYNNEISEKSEIFDDQFSVERPDGSNFTLKIRSTKLEDSAMYFCASSETSVMNTEAFFGQGTRLTVV.

Only a few counts were recorded for this clone. Different DNA sequences within this sample yield the same CDR3. V is TRBV2 and J is TRBJ2-7; D gene uncertain. Germline V lookup: CDR1 SNHLY, CDR2 FYNNEI. The CDR3 spans 10 residues. V lost 3 bases, J lost 3 bases, and 0 bases lay in between. The CDR3 here is CASSDYEQYF. The CDR3 region has the DNA TGTGCCAGCAGTGACTACGAGCAGTACTTC.

The chain couples TRBV28 to TRBJ1-6, with 7 bases matching TRBD1. The CDR3 has 15 residues. Trimming cost V 2 bases and J 7 bases; bases outside gene matches: 5. From germline, CDR1 is MDHEN and CDR2 SYDVKM. The CDR3 reads CASSLRGHGNSPLHF. CDR3 in DNA: TGTGCCAGCAGTTTAAGGGGGCATGGGAATTCACCCCTCCACTTT.